Listed here are 2 T cell receptor beta chains from one sample, sequenced in a study of shared clonotypes between healthy human individuals. Libraries were prepared by immunoSEQ multiplex PCR; TCRdb keeps only in-frame clonotypes and omits some of them. The sample contains some 2,000,000 clones, 85% to 95% of which appear only once. What was sequenced was naive CD4+ T cells sorted from blood. Stated subset: CD45RA+ positively selected. These receptors originate from a man between 18 and 29 years old in good health.

The chain links TRBV4-1 to TRBJ2-2; maybe TRBD1 (6 bases). The germline V gene encodes CDR1 MGHRA and CDR2 YSYEKL. V lost 3 bases and J 0 bases, leaving 8 bases between the germline ends. There are 15 residues in the CDR3. This CDR3 is CASSQDSTNTGELFF. The DNA of the CDR3 is TGCGCCAGCAGCCAGGACAGTACGAACACCGGGGAGCTGTTTTTT.

The gene calls are TRBV18 and TRBJ2-1; 13 positions match TRBD2. This CDR3 spans 16 amino acids. In germline, CDR1 is KGHSH, CDR2 LQKENI. V lost 2 bases, J lost 6 bases, and 4 bases stayed unmatched. The CDR3 loop reads CASSPWTSGGGNEQFF. CDR3 nucleotide sequence: TGTGCCAGCTCACCATGGACTAGCGGGGGTGGCAATGAGCAGTTCTTC.